Shown below are 9 T cell receptor beta chains from a single sample sequenced in a study (dated by TCRdb to 2015 to 2017). The library was produced with multiplex PCR. TCRdb lists the instrument as Ion Torrent PGM. Adaptor-ligated barcode primers were used to amplify TRBV12-4/TRBJ1-2 clonotypes in the roughly 23-patient analysis. In-frame beta chains were kept once TCRdb had trimmed the public reads at Q25 with fastp and called clones with MiXCR. For every CDR3 protein sequence, its rows merge into one entry that carries the most common genes and DNA. Recorded for this sample are 550 to 800 distinct CDR3 sequences; 35% to 45% of them occurred a single time. The ten largest account for 20% of the sample. Sequenced input: memory CD4+ T cells sorted from blood. In light of the paper, this sample's cell subset or site label describes: memory CD4+ T cells, CD4+CD45RO+CD25-. The source of these receptors is a female donor with breast cancer.

This clonotype counts as hyperexpanded (1% or more). The CDR3 loop is CASRGQDYGYTF. The CDR3, as DNA: TGTGCCAGCAGAGGACAAGACTATGGCTACACCTTC. This sequence joins TRBV12-3 or TRBV12-4 and TRBJ1-2, with D perhaps matching TRBD1 (5 bases). The CDR3 is 12 amino acids. The V and J ends lost 6 bases and 3 bases respectively, with 8 bases between them.

In its sample, this clonotype ranks as large. V gene TRBV12-3 or TRBV12-4 combines with J gene TRBJ1-2; no clear D gene. V dropped 1 base and J dropped 8 bases, with 8 bases sitting between them. This CDR3 spans 12 amino acids. For the CDR3, the DNA is TGTGCCAGCAGTTTAGGAGGAGGCGGCTACACCTTC. Residues: CASSLGGGGYTF.

This chain joins TRBV12-3 or TRBV12-4 and TRBJ1-2; TRBD1 aligns across 9 bases. V shed 5 bases and J 7 bases; nucleotides not matched to a gene: 5. The CDR3 runs to 13 residues. Here the CDR3 DNA reads TGTGCCAGCAGTGGAAGGACAGGGGCTGGCTACACCTTC. Translation gives CASSGRTGAGYTF.

This clonotype is large (0.1 to 1%) by share. The chain employs TRBV12-3 or TRBV12-4 and TRBJ1-2; D not resolved. Trimming shortened V by 3 bases and J by 0 bases, and 8 bases separated the two germline ends. The CDR3 is made up of 14 amino acids. This CDR3 is CASSLGTSNYGYTF. For the CDR3, the DNA is TGTGCCAGCAGTTTGGGCACCTCTAACTATGGCTACACCTTC.

The CDR3 here is CASSFNRLPSGYGYTF. The CDR3 nucleotides read TGTGCCAGCAGTTTTAACAGGCTCCCATCGGGCTATGGCTACACCTTC. V and J are TRBV12-3 or TRBV12-4 and TRBJ1-2, with D possibly being TRBD1 (5 bases). The CDR3 covers 16 residues. V was clipped by 3 bases and J by 4 bases, with 18 bases between them.

This clonotype is large within its sample. This chain uses TRBV12-5 with TRBJ1-2; 8 positions agree with TRBD1. V was clipped by 7 bases and J by 7 bases; unmatched bases: 8. Per the germline V gene, CDR1 is LGHNT and CDR2 is FRNRAP. The CDR3 has 13 residues. CDR3 DNA sequence: TGTGCTAGTGCCCCGGACAGGGTCCCTGGCTACACCTTC. Translation gives CASAPDRVPGYTF.

Relative to its sample, this clonotype is large. The rearrangement links TRBV12-3 or TRBV12-4 to TRBJ1-2; D not certain. Trimming stripped 4 bases from V and 4 bases from J, with 10 bases between. This CDR3 spans 13 amino acids. The CDR3 DNA follows: TGTGCCAGCAGTTCCTCTAGGAGCTATGGCTACACCTTC. Protein product: CASSSSRSYGYTF.

This clonotype was counted once. The chain links TRBV12-3 or TRBV12-4 to TRBJ1-2; a possible D gene is TRBD1 (6 bases). Trimming took off 6 bases at V and 0 bases at J, with 14 bases between the two ends. The CDR3 loop spans 15 amino acids. For the CDR3, the DNA is TGTGCCAGCAGCCTCGCGGGGACATCTAACTATGGCTACACCTTC. It translates to CASSLAGTSNYGYTF.

This clonotype was seen a handful of times. The genes are TRBV12-3 or TRBV12-4 and TRBJ1-2, with 8 bases fitting TRBD1. This CDR3 has 15 residues. The ends lost 3 bases at V and 2 bases at J; junction bases unmatched: 5. This CDR3 reads CASSLWDRINYGYTF. CDR3 DNA: TGTGCCAGCAGTTTGTGGGACAGGATCAACTATGGCTACACCTTC.